This TCR beta chain is from a study of CD8+ T cells in alopecia areata. The study's findings and limits: Besides other cells, scalp samples also yield sequences of resident alphabeta T cells from normal skin. Clonality was higher in lesional than normal scalp, especially in alopecia totalis/universalis. Scalp clonality dropped significantly under tofacitinib, as did expanded CD8+ top-100 clones.

Details on this clone: The target antigen is unknown.

The sequencing template was cDNA reverse transcribed from extracted RNA. This table comes from immunoSEQ multiplex PCR, and its TCRdb copy is limited to in-frame clones, with some not included. This sample has around 150,000 clones, with about four fifths found just once. Treatment described: oral pan-JAK inhibitor, 5-10 mg twice daily. V dropped 7 bases and J dropped 4 bases, with 14 bases sitting between them. The CDR3 covers 13 residues. Germline V gives CDR1 SQVTM, CDR2 ANQGSEA. The rearrangement joins TRBV29-1 to TRBJ2-1; possibly TRBD1 for D (5 bases). The sequencing here drew on CD8+ T cells sorted from blood, taken at week 4, from a patient treated with tofacitinib. The clonotype originates from a human donor with alopecia areata. The CDR3 sequence is CSALGVGYNEQFF. CDR3 nucleotides: TGCAGCGCCCTAGGGGTGGGGTACAATGAGCAGTTCTTC.